The source of this TCR beta chain is a study of cytomegalovirus exposure and HLA in healthy donors. Study findings and constraints: Later, TCR association rates were found to vary by HLA locus, highest for DRB1 and lowest for HLA-C. It was about 180 TCR beta chains that were listed as cytomegalovirus-associated. Common viral pathogens seemed to be connected with several of the most significant clusters, according to a later analysis. Specificity of a few CMV-associated chains for CMV antigens was verified in vitro.

A multiplex PCR was run with 60 Vbeta primers and 13 Jbeta primers. Libraries were prepared by immunoSEQ multiplex PCR; TCRdb keeps only in-frame clonotypes and omits some of them. The repertoire holds some 79,000 clones, with around 79% as singletons. Germline V CDR1 and CDR2: SGHNT, YYREEE (reference sequence). The CDR3 spans 11 residues. V dropped 4 bases and J dropped 6 bases, with 8 bases sitting between them. This clone was recorded once. Its antigen is undetermined. The rearrangement links TRBV5-4 to TRBJ2-7; maybe TRBD2 (6 bases). The origin of this receptor is a male donor in good health and CMV-seropositive. The sample comprised PBMCs. This CDR3 is CASSGGLEQYF. For the CDR3, the DNA is TGTGCCAGCAGCGGAGGGCTCGAGCAGTACTTC.